This T cell receptor beta chain was found in a study of cytomegalovirus exposure and HLA in healthy donors. Whole-study findings and limits: Reportedly, diagnosis of cytomegalovirus status by the classifier showed high specificity and sensitivity. At a 0.05 false discovery rate, a later analysis found roughly 17,000 TCR beta sequences to be associated with HLA alleles.

With respect to this clone: Its antigen is currently unknown.

Primers for the PCR totalled 60 Vbeta and 13 Jbeta. Clones were read by immunoSEQ multiplex PCR, and TCRdb kept only the in-frame ones, dropping some. Seen here are some 74,000 clones, about three quarters observed once, and the top ten hold 1.1%. CDR3 size: 15 residues. The germline CDR1 and CDR2 sequences are SGHNT and YYREEE (reference sequence). With 4 bases clipped from V and 6 bases from J, the junction kept 12 bases outside the gene matches. The clonotype was recovered from a male donor in good health and CMV-seronegative. The chain joins TRBV5-4 to TRBJ2-7; 8 bases map to TRBD2. Sequencing input: PBMCs. The CDR3 bases are TGTGCCAGCAGCCGTGATGGTAGCGGGGTTGCCGAGCAGTACTTC. Its protein is CASSRDGSGVAEQYF.